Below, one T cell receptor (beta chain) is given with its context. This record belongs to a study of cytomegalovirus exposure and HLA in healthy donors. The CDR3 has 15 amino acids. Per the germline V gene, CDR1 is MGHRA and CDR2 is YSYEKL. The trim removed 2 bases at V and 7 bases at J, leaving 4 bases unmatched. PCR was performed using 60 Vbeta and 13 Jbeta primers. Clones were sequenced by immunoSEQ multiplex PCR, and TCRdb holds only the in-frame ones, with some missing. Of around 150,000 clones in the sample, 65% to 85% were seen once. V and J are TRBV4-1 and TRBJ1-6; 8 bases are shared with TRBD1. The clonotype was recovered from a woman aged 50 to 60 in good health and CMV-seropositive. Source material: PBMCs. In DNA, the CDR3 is TGCGCCAGCAGCCAACAGGGGGCAGGCAATTCACCCCTCCACTTT. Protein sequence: CASSQQGAGNSPLHF.